One sample yielded the 9 T cell receptor beta chains listed below, sequenced in a study of blood T cell repertoires in COVID-19. Only in-frame clones appear in the TCRdb table, and some are missing; sequencing was by immunoSEQ multiplex PCR. The sample records 200,000 to 250,000 clones, almost 90% being singletons. What was sequenced was peripheral blood. These receptors originate from a man aged 18 to 30 with active or convalescent COVID-19.

This clone showed up just a few times. The chain is built from TRBV28 and TRBJ1-4; a weak D match, TRBD1 (5 bases). The germline V gene has CDR1 MDHEN and CDR2 SYDVKM. The CDR3 has 12 residues. Trimming pared 7 bases from V and 10 bases from J, leaving 13 bases between. The CDR3 here is CASTGLRGKLFF. DNA for the CDR3: TGTGCCAGCACTGGTTTAAGGGGAAAACTGTTTTTT.

The chain links TRBV29-1 to TRBJ1-1; 7 nucleotides line up with TRBD1. This CDR3 has 17 residues. The trim removed 7 bases at V and 0 bases at J, leaving 17 bases unmatched. Germline V gives CDR1 SQVTM, CDR2 ANQGSEA. CDR3 residues: CSAQPRTGPDMNTEAFF. The CDR3 DNA reads TGCAGCGCCCAACCACGGACAGGACCCGACATGAACACTGAAGCTTTCTTT.

This chain links TRBV6-6 with TRBJ2-5; 7 positions agree with TRBD2. J gave up 5 bases and V 0 bases, and 9 bases lay outside the gene matches. The V gene's germline CDR1 is MNHNY and CDR2 SVGAGI (reference sequence). This CDR3 comprises 16 residues. The CDR3: CASSYSPGGPYETQYF. CDR3 nucleotides: TGTGCCAGCAGTTACTCGCCGGGGGGTCCCTATGAGACCCAGTACTTC.

The genes are TRBV6-5 and TRBJ2-7; 9 bases agree with TRBD1. The CDR3 has 15 amino acids. Looked up from germline, CDR1 is MNHEY and CDR2 is SVGAGI. The V gene end was trimmed by 2 bases and the J gene end by 3 bases; junction bases not matched to a gene: 5. In DNA form, the CDR3 reads TGTGCCAGCAGTTACGGAGGGACAGGGAACTACGAGCAGTACTTC. Its translation is CASSYGGTGNYEQYF.

The chain combines TRBV6-6 with TRBJ1-1; D is unclear. V lost 6 bases and J lost 4, with 18 bases in between. Germline CDR1 MNHNY, CDR2 SVGAGI (reference sequence). This CDR3 region has 15 residues. CDR3 region: CASSFVRGISTEAFF. As DNA, the CDR3 is TGTGCCAGCAGCTTTGTTCGGGGTATCAGCACTGAAGCTTTCTTT.

This chain connects TRBV30 to TRBJ1-1; perhaps TRBD1 as D (6 bases). The CDR3 contains 11 residues. V lost 3 bases and J 11 bases, leaving 13 bases between the germline ends. In germline, CDR1 is GTSNPN, CDR2 SVGIG (reference sequence). The CDR3 sequence: CAWRQGPGAFF. CDR3 nucleotides: TGTGCCTGGAGGCAGGGGCCCGGGGCTTTCTTT.

V usage is TRBV27 and J usage is TRBJ2-2; TRBD2 agrees at 9 bases. Losses at the gene ends were 2 bases for V and 7 bases for J; bases not matched to a gene: 5. CDR1 MNHEY and CDR2 SMNVEV come from the germline V gene (reference sequence). The CDR3 is 15 residues long. The CDR3 nucleotides are TGTGCCAGCAGTTTAGCGGGAGGGCGGGGCGGGGAGCTGTTTTTT. It encodes CASSLAGGRGGELFF.

The DNA of the CDR3 is TGTGCCAGCAGCCAAGGGCAGTTATCCTACGAGCAGTACTTC. It specifies CASSQGQLSYEQYF. J is TRBJ2-7 and V is TRBV14; D not certain. V was shortened by 1 base and J by 1 base, with 8 bases between the two germline ends. CDR1 is SGHDN and CDR2 is FVKESK in the germline V gene. The CDR3 contains 14 residues. Combining the CDR3 with reference TRBV14 and TRBJ2-7 gives the whole variable domain EAGVTQFPSHSVIEKGQTVTLRCDPISGHDNLYWYRRVMGKEIKFLLHFVKESKQDESGMPNNRFLAERTGGTYSTLKVQPAELEDSGVYFCASSQGQLSYEQYFGPGTRLTVT.

The chain uses TRBV5-4 and TRBJ1-1, with 7 bases fitting TRBD1. The CDR3 contains 14 residues. J gave up 5 bases and V 4 bases, and 8 bases lay outside the gene matches. Germline assignment: CDR1 SGHNT and CDR2 YYREEE (reference sequence). This chain's CDR3 is CASSQGGGWTEAFF. The CDR3 DNA follows: TGTGCCAGCAGCCAAGGGGGCGGATGGACTGAAGCTTTCTTT.